The next 22 T cell receptor beta chains were all read from a single sample in a study of shared clonotypes between healthy human individuals. Sequencing was performed with immunoSEQ multiplex PCR; in TCRdb, only in-frame clones are kept and a portion is missing. The sample records 2 million to 2.5 million clones, roughly 95% being singletons. Input material: naive CD4+ T cells sorted from blood. The subset: CD45RA+ positively selected. These receptors all stem from a man between 18 and 29 years old in good health.

The V and J genes are TRBV11-2 and TRBJ2-3; 9 nucleotides align to TRBD1. In germline, CDR1 is SGHAT, CDR2 FQNNGV. V shed 5 bases and J 2 bases; nucleotides not matched to a gene: 11. The CDR3 spans 17 residues. The CDR3 region has the DNA TGTGCCAGCAGCACAAGACCGGGGACAGGGAACACAGATACGCAGTATTTT. Its translation is CASSTRPGTGNTDTQYF.

A few counts support this clone. The chain joins TRBV5-6 to TRBJ2-2; D is undetermined. Between the trimmed V and J ends, which lost 3 bases and 3 bases, there was a span of 6 bases. This CDR3 is built from 13 residues. The germline CDR1 and CDR2 sequences are SGHDT and YYEEEE. The CDR3 sequence is CASSSDYTGELFF. The CDR3 nucleotides read TGTGCCAGCAGCTCCGATTACACCGGGGAGCTGTTTTTT.

The chain recombines TRBV27 with TRBJ2-1; 11 nucleotides align to TRBD2. CDR1 and CDR2 from the germline V gene are MNHEY and SMNVEV (reference sequence). With V trimmed by 6 bases and J by 5 bases, 6 bases remained unmatched. The CDR3 covers 15 residues. This CDR3 reads CASRVAGGPHNEQFF. Written as DNA, the CDR3 is TGTGCCAGCAGAGTAGCGGGGGGGCCCCACAATGAGCAGTTCTTC.

The gene calls are TRBV28 and TRBJ1-3, with D possibly being TRBD1 (6 bases). The CDR3 has 14 amino acids. Trimming removed 9 bases from V and 3 bases from J, with 15 bases in between. Germline V gene data show CDR1 as MDHEN and CDR2 as SYDVKM. This CDR3 reads CARVRGAGGNTIYF. CDR3 bases: TGTGCCAGAGTCCGGGGGGCGGGTGGAAACACCATATATTTT.

The chain's CDR3 is CASSSTGAKDEQFF. The CDR3 DNA sequence: TGTGCCAGCTCATCAACGGGGGCGAAGGATGAGCAGTTCTTC. The chain employs TRBV18 and TRBJ2-1; D is possibly TRBD1 or TRBD2 (6 bases each). The CDR3 loop spans 14 amino acids. V was cut by 5 bases and J by 8 bases, with 16 bases left in between. Germline V lookup: CDR1 KGHSH, CDR2 LQKENI.

CDR3 in DNA: TGTGCCAGCAGCTTAGCGCGGTGGGGACTAGCGGGCAAGAATGAGCAGTTCTTC. Protein product: CASSLARWGLAGKNEQFF. The rearrangement links TRBV7-6 to TRBJ2-1, with 12 positions matching TRBD2. Germline V gives CDR1 SGHVS, CDR2 FNYEAQ. This CDR3 has 18 amino acids. V trimming: 0 bases; J trimming: 7 bases; junction bases outside the gene matches: 10.

V usage is TRBV6-5 and J usage is TRBJ2-5, with 8 bases identical to TRBD2. Germline CDR1 MNHEY, CDR2 SVGAGI. The CDR3 extends over 14 amino acids. V gave up 8 bases and J gave up 2 bases; unmatched junction bases: 7. CDR3 bases: TGTGCCAGCTCTAGGGCGGGGGGACAAGAGACCCAGTACTTC. Translating gives CASSRAGGQETQYF.

The chain uses TRBV30 and TRBJ2-7; D perhaps matches TRBD1 (6 bases). This CDR3 has 16 amino acids. The V gene lost 0 bases and the J gene lost 6 bases, with 21 bases spanning the gap. Germline V CDR1 and CDR2: GTSNPN, SVGIG (reference sequence). CDR3 sequence reads: CAWSVNPLGRGPEQYF. The DNA for the CDR3 is TGTGCCTGGAGTGTAAATCCCCTCGGCAGGGGCCCCGAGCAGTACTTC.

Comment on this clone: The sample holds other DNA sequences that translate to the same CDR3. The chain is built from TRBV5-1 and TRBJ2-7; D possibly corresponds to TRBD1 (6 bases). Trimming took 0 bases from V and 0 from J, leaving 7 bases between them. This CDR3 comprises 14 residues. Germline CDR1 is SGHRS and CDR2 is YFSETQ. The CDR3 sequence is CASSLAGVSYEQYF. The DNA for the CDR3 is TGCGCCAGCAGCTTGGCAGGGGTCTCCTACGAGCAGTACTTC.

Note on this clone: Other nucleotide sequences from this sample produce the same CDR3. For the CDR3, the DNA is TGTGCCAGCAGCGTAGCGGGTAGCGGGGGGTTAACAGATACGCAGTATTTT. It specifies CASSVAGSGGLTDTQYF. This chain uses TRBV9 with TRBJ2-3; 10 bases are shared with TRBD2. The CDR3 runs to 17 residues. CDR1 and CDR2 from the germline V gene are SGDLS and YYNGEE. Trimming cost V 0 bases and J 3 bases; bases outside gene matches: 7.

V is TRBV28 and J is TRBJ1-1, with a tentative D call TRBD1 (5 bases). There are 13 residues in the CDR3. V lost 11 bases to trimming and J lost 0 bases, with 13 bases between them. CDR1 and CDR2 (germline): MDHEN, SYDVKM. The CDR3 nucleotides read TGTGCCCTTCGGGGGGGGATGAACACTGAAGCTTTCTTT. Translating gives CALRGGMNTEAFF.

V gene TRBV7-9 combines with J gene TRBJ1-5, with 10 bases that match TRBD1. V lost 1 base, J lost 2 bases, and 2 bases stayed unmatched. There are 16 residues in the CDR3. Germline V gene sequence: CDR1 SEHNR, CDR2 FQNEAQ (reference sequence). The CDR3 DNA reads TGTGCCAGCAGCTTAGGACAGGGGGCCGGCAATCAGCCCCAGCATTTT. It specifies CASSLGQGAGNQPQHF.

The rearrangement joins TRBV5-4 to TRBJ2-1, with no clear D. Trimming cost V 5 bases and J 2 bases, with 14 bases left between them. The CDR3 spans 15 residues. Per the germline V gene, CDR1 is SGHNT and CDR2 is YYREEE (reference sequence). The CDR3 sequence: CASRPRQGTYNEQFF. The CDR3 DNA is TGTGCCAGCAGACCTAGACAAGGCACCTACAATGAGCAGTTCTTC.

The rearrangement links TRBV10-3 to TRBJ2-7; D is ambiguous. The CDR3 is 14 residues long. Germline V gene data show CDR1 as ENHRY and CDR2 as SYGVKD. V lost 8 bases to trimming and J lost 3 bases, with 17 bases between them. CDR3 nucleotide sequence: TGTGCCATCGGGCGCTCGGGCGGAGACTACGAGCAGTACTTC. Its translation: CAIGRSGGDYEQYF.

The count of this clone is one. The chain is built from TRBV18 and TRBJ2-7, with D tentatively TRBD1 (6 bases). The CDR3 has 15 amino acids. The V and J ends lost 3 bases and 5 bases respectively, with 17 bases between them. Germline V gene data show CDR1 as KGHSH and CDR2 as LQKENI. The CDR3 DNA follows: TGTGCCAGCTCACCGCGAGGGGTAGCAGGGGACGAGCAGTACTTC. Translating gives CASSPRGVAGDEQYF. Supplemented by reference TRBV18 and TRBJ2-7, the full variable domain reads NAGVMQNPRHLVRRRGQEARLRCSPMKGHSHVYWYRQLPEEGLKFMVYLQKENIIDESGMPKERFSAEFPKEGPSILRIQQVVRGDSAAYFCASSPRGVAGDEQYFGPGTRLTVT.

The chain recombines TRBV18 with TRBJ1-4; D not certain. V was trimmed by 4 bases and J by 6 bases, leaving 6 bases between them. The CDR3 spans 12 residues. Germline CDR1 KGHSH, CDR2 LQKENI. Here the CDR3 reads CASSQGYEKLFF. The DNA of the CDR3 is TGTGCCAGCTCACAGGGTTATGAAAAACTGTTTTTT.

A note on this clone: Other DNA sequences within the sample encode an identical CDR3. This sequence joins TRBV9 and TRBJ1-4; no definite D call. V lost 2 bases, J lost 0 bases, and 5 bases lay in between. Germline V gene lookup returns CDR1 SGDLS and CDR2 YYNGEE. CDR3 length: 14 residues. The CDR3 is CASSVGTTNEKLFF. In nucleotides, the CDR3 is TGTGCCAGCAGCGTCGGAACAACTAATGAAAAACTGTTTTTT.

Concerning this clone itself: Within the sample, other DNA sequences also encode this same CDR3. The chain has TRBV5-1 and TRBJ2-7, with D perhaps matching TRBD1 (6 bases). The CDR3 totals 14 residues. Trimming cost V 4 bases and J 1 base, with 12 bases left between them. Per germline, CDR1 SGHRS and CDR2 YFSETQ. CDR3 residues: CASSPGTPSYEQYF. Here the CDR3 DNA reads TGCGCCAGCAGCCCGGGGACACCTTCCTACGAGCAGTACTTC.

This chain uses TRBV28 with TRBJ2-7; 9 nucleotides line up with TRBD1. This CDR3 contains 16 residues. Germline loops: CDR1 MDHEN, CDR2 SYDVKM. Germline trimming cut 4 bases from V and 4 bases from J; bases unmatched to any gene: 11. CDR3 protein: CASSSFPGQGLYEQYF. The CDR3 coding sequence is TGTGCCAGCAGTTCGTTTCCGGGACAGGGTCTTTACGAGCAGTACTTC.

This clone was counted a single time. The V gene is TRBV7-8, the J gene TRBJ2-3, with 7 bases matching TRBD2. Looked up from germline, CDR1 is SGHVS and CDR2 is FQNEAQ. After removal of 2 bases from V and 2 bases from J, the junction contained 7 bases not matched to a gene. The CDR3 covers 16 residues. CDR3 DNA: TGTGCCAGCAGCTTACGGGACTACGCCACCACAGATACGCAGTATTTT. It encodes CASSLRDYATTDTQYF.

Notes on this clone: Other nucleotide sequences in the sample specify the same CDR3. CDR3 bases: TGTGCCAGCAGCGGACAAGCGAACACCGGGGAGCTGTTTTTT. This gives the protein CASSGQANTGELFF. The chain employs TRBV7-9 and TRBJ2-2; D is perhaps TRBD1 (5 bases). This CDR3 has 14 residues. Germline assignment: CDR1 SEHNR and CDR2 FQNEAQ (reference sequence). V shed 5 bases and J shed 0 bases, with 7 bases lying between them. Complete variable domain (other parts from reference TRBV7-9 and TRBJ2-2): DTGVSQNPRHKITKRGQNVTFRCDPISEHNRLYWYRQTLGQGPEFLTYFQNEAQLEKSRLLSDRFSAERPKGSFSTLEIQRTEQGDSAMYLCASSGQANTGELFFGEGSRLTVL.

The chain couples TRBV28 to TRBJ2-7; the match to TRBD1 covers 8 bases. Trimming at V came to 6 bases and at J to 0 bases, leaving 7 bases not matched to a gene. This CDR3 region has 15 residues. Germline CDR1 is MDHEN and CDR2 is SYDVKM. CDR3 residues: CASSIPGQVSYEQYF. The CDR3 DNA reads as TGTGCCAGCAGCATCCCGGGACAGGTCTCCTACGAGCAGTACTTC.